The present entry profiles one TCR beta chain with its context. Its antigen is unidentified. Sorting isolated naive CD4 T cells lacking CD45RO and expressing CD62L. Germline V gene lookup returns CDR1 SGHTA and CDR2 FQGNSA. CDR3 length equals 15 residues. With 4 bases clipped from V and 7 bases from J, the junction kept 8 bases outside the gene matches. The table came from immunoSEQ multiplex PCR; TCRdb's copy has only in-frame clones and leaves some out. The sample has about 60,000 clones, around 94% seen once. This sample was included in a study of human versus mouse CDR3 diversity and MHC coevolution. Broader study findings: Clonal inequality was lowest in most of the three human donors. Human T cells were selected on several MHC II alleles. iCHAO1 estimated the human TCR beta repertoire at some 1.6 million clonotypes.

The receptor was isolated from a person aged 55 to 70 in good health. The sequencing input was naive CD4+ T cells from blood. Subset here: CD45RO-negative CD62L-positive naive CD4 T cells. The rearrangement uses TRBV7-2 and TRBJ2-7; 12 bases align to TRBD2. The CDR3 region is CASSYLTSGRIEQYF. In nucleotides, the CDR3 is TGTGCCAGCAGCTATTTGACTAGCGGGAGAATTGAGCAGTACTTC. The full variable domain, with the rest looked up from reference TRBV7-2 and TRBJ2-7, is GAGVSQSPSNKVTEKGKDVELRCDPISGHTALYWYRQSLGQGLEFLIYFQGNSAPDKSGLPSDRFSAERTGGSVSTLTIQRTQQEDSAVYLCASSYLTSGRIEQYFGPGTRLTVT.